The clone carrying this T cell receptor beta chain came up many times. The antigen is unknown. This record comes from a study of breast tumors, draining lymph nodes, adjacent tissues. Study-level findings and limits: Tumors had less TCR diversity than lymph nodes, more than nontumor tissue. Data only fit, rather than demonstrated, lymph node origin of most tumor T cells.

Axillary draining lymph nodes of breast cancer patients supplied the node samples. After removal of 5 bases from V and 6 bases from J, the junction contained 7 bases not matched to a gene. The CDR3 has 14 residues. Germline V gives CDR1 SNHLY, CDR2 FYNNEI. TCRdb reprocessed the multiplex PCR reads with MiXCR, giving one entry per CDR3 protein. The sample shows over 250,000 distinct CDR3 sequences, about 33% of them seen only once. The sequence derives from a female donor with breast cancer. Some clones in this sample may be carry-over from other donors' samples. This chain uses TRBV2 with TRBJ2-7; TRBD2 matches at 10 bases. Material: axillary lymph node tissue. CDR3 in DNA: TGTGCCAGCAGTCAGAGCGGGAGGGCCGCCGAGCAGTACTTC. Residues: CASSQSGRAAEQYF.